This T cell receptor (beta chain) was recovered during a study of T cell responses to AZD1222 COVID-19 vaccine. Notes on the study in general: CD4 TCRs covered the whole spike, strongest at regions 160-218 and 743-854. Sampling that yielded the repertoires occurred only after the peak T cell response.

Profiling relied on immunoSEQ multiplex PCR, and the TCRdb table lists in-frame clones only, not all of them. The data show about 180,000 clones, 94% seen once. Pooling was applied to second doses at about 4 or about 12 weeks. As concerns this clone: Its antigen is not identified.

The receptor was isolated from an adult who received the AZD1222 COVID-19 vaccine. Sequencing used peripheral blood, obtained 28 days after the second AZD1222 dose.

Written as DNA, the CDR3 is TGTGCCAGCAGCTTGGGGACCCGGACCGGAAACACCATATATTTT. Protein sequence: CASSLGTRTGNTIYF. The V and J genes are TRBV5-8 and TRBJ1-3, with no clear D. The CDR3 length is 15 residues. Germline values: CDR1 SGHTS, CDR2 YDEGEE. V dropped 0 bases and J dropped 4 bases, with 11 bases sitting between them.